Listed here are 16 T cell receptor beta chains from one sample, sequenced in a study of T-cell reconstitution after alpha-beta-depleted transplantation in children. Library preparation (for TCRbeta) was performed with unique molecular identifiers. TCRdb ran MiXCR on the PCR reads and lists one entry per CDR3 protein. Of about 580,000 distinct CDR3 sequences in the sample, over 25% were seen once. Sequenced here: PBMCs, sampled before TCRalphabeta/CD19-depleted stem cell transplant. These receptors originate from a boy younger than two with Wiskott-Aldrich syndrome, due to receive a stem cell transplant.

In its sample, this clonotype was seen a few times. This chain uses TRBV10-3 with TRBJ2-2; D unresolved. V lost 11 bases and J 0 bases, leaving 7 bases between the germline ends. Germline assignment: CDR1 ENHRY and CDR2 SYGVKD. This CDR3 is 12 amino acids long. The CDR3 DNA reads as TGTGCCGGTGGGCCGAACACCGGGGAGCTGTTTTTT. Amino acids: CAGGPNTGELFF.

Notes on this clonotype: As the CDR3 is not closed by the conserved phenylalanine or tryptophan, this likely results from a read error. The V and J genes are TRBV5-5 and TRBJ2-5, with D unclear. Germline lookup yields CDR1 SGHKS and CDR2 YYEKEE (reference sequence). Trimming took off 0 bases at V and 0 bases at J, with 9 bases between the two ends. The CDR3 totals 15 residues. In DNA, the CDR3 is TGTGCCAGCAGCTTGGTGCTGGCTGACCAAGAGACCCAGTACCTC. Encoded protein: CASSLVLADQETQYL.

The chain employs TRBV4-1 and TRBJ2-1, with unresolved D. The CDR3 is made up of 14 amino acids. V was trimmed by 1 base and J by 8 bases, leaving 12 bases between them. The V gene's germline CDR1 is MGHRA and CDR2 YSYEKL. The CDR3 coding sequence is TGCGCCAGCAGCCAAGTCGCTCTGAACCATGAGCAGTTCTTC. Translation: CASSQVALNHEQFF.

Only one count was recorded for this clonotype. The chain carries TRBV5-1 and TRBJ2-1; D gene unclear. The germline gives CDR1 SGHRS, CDR2 YFSETQ. V lost 1 base and J 2 bases, leaving 10 bases between the germline ends. This CDR3 region has 15 residues. CDR3 in amino acids: CASSLLWDPYNEQFF. The CDR3 DNA follows: TGCGCCAGCAGCTTGCTCTGGGATCCCTACAATGAGCAGTTCTTC.

The rearrangement uses TRBV5-1 and TRBJ1-1, with D tentatively TRBD1 (5 bases). The CDR3 is 14 amino acids. V was pared by 5 bases and J by 1 base, with 12 bases between. CDR1 and CDR2 (germline): SGHRS, YFSETQ. The CDR3 nucleotides read TGCGCCAGCAGAGAGACAGCGAGGAACACTGAAGCTTTCTTT. It specifies CASRETARNTEAFF.

The chain uses TRBV29-1 and TRBJ2-1; D might be TRBD2 (5 bases). The CDR3 loop spans 11 amino acids. Germline CDR1 reads SQVTM; CDR2 reads ANQGSEA. Trimming removed 7 bases from V and 8 bases from J, with 12 bases in between. For the CDR3, the DNA is TGCAGCGGAAGAAGCGGCGATGAGCAGTTCTTC. Translating gives CSGRSGDEQFF.

The chain recombines TRBV28 with TRBJ1-1; D gene unclear. CDR1 is MDHEN, CDR2 SYDVKM, per germline. The CDR3 sequence is 14 residues long. V lost 3 bases to trimming and J lost 0 bases, with 8 bases between them. The CDR3 spells CASSFLTLNTEAFF. In nucleotides, the CDR3 is TGTGCCAGCAGTTTCCTGACATTGAACACTGAAGCTTTCTTT.

The CDR3 spells CSVPGVDQETQYF. Here the CDR3 DNA reads TGCAGCGTGCCCGGGGTAGATCAAGAGACCCAGTACTTC. The chain combines TRBV29-1 with TRBJ2-5; tentatively, D is TRBD2 (5 bases). There are 13 residues in the CDR3. The V gene's germline CDR1 is SQVTM and CDR2 ANQGSEA. With 6 bases removed from V and 2 bases from J, the gap between germline ends came to 13 bases.

This clonotype was counted only a few times. The chain employs TRBV20-1 and TRBJ2-1, with D uncertain. Trimming cost V 3 bases and J 4 bases, with 7 bases left between them. Germline lookup yields CDR1 DFQATT and CDR2 SNEGSKA (reference sequence). The CDR3 is 12 residues long. The CDR3 DNA reads TGCAGTGCTAGTATCGGATACAATGAGCAGTTCTTC. It encodes CSASIGYNEQFF.

This clonotype came up a few times. The gene calls are TRBV20-1 and TRBJ2-5, with D perhaps matching TRBD1 (5 bases). The CDR3 runs to 14 residues. CDR1 is DFQATT, CDR2 SNEGSKA, per germline (reference sequence). Trimming removed 5 bases at V and 2 bases at J, with 15 bases between. The CDR3: CSAPRVQEQETQYF. DNA for the CDR3: TGCAGTGCTCCCCGGGTACAGGAGCAAGAGACCCAGTACTTC.

This clonotype was seen a few times. J is TRBJ2-7 and V is TRBV6-2 or TRBV6-3; D tentatively fits TRBD1 or TRBD2 (5 bases each). Trimming left V 7 bases short and J 3 bases short, with 16 bases between. Germline assignment: CDR1 MNHEY and CDR2 SVGEGT. The CDR3 spans 14 residues. CDR3 in DNA: TGTGCCAGCATTCAAGGACCGGGACGCTACGAGCAGTACTTC. As protein: CASIQGPGRYEQYF.

The chain recombines TRBV7-2 with TRBJ2-1; D might be TRBD1 (6 bases). The germline V and J ends were trimmed by 3 bases and 10 bases, with 19 bases remaining between them. This CDR3 has 15 amino acids. CDR1 is SGHTA, CDR2 FQGNSA, per germline. The CDR3 reads CASSFRTVPGTEQFF. The DNA for the CDR3 is TGTGCCAGCAGCTTTCGGACAGTCCCCGGGACCGAGCAGTTCTTC.

The V call is TRBV5-1, the J call TRBJ2-1; D is unresolved. V was shortened by 0 bases and J by 0 bases, with 10 bases between the two germline ends. Germline V gene sequence: CDR1 SGHRS, CDR2 YFSETQ. There are 16 residues in the CDR3. CDR3 in DNA: TGCGCCAGCAGCTTGGTGGCTCCGAGCTCCTACAATGAGCAGTTCTTC. This gives the protein CASSLVAPSSYNEQFF.

This clonotype was observed many times. This sequence joins TRBV7-2 and TRBJ2-1, with a tentative D call TRBD1 (6 bases). Germline V gene sequence: CDR1 SGHTA, CDR2 FQGNSA. V was cut by 5 bases and J by 6 bases, with 11 bases left in between. The CDR3 is 13 amino acids. DNA of the CDR3: TGTGCCAGCAGCCGAGGACAGCTCAATGAGCAGTTCTTC. This gives the protein CASSRGQLNEQFF. Combining the CDR3 with reference TRBV7-2 and TRBJ2-1 gives the whole variable domain GAGVSQSPSNKVTEKGKDVELRCDPISGHTALYWYRQSLGQGLEFLIYFQGNSAPDKSGLPSDRFSAERTGGSVSTLTIQRTQQEDSAVYLCASSRGQLNEQFFGPGTRLTVL.

This chain connects TRBV7-2 to TRBJ2-3; D is ambiguous. V lost 5 bases and J lost 3, with 12 bases in between. This CDR3 has 14 residues. Germline values: CDR1 SGHTA, CDR2 FQGNSA. The CDR3 loop reads CASSRRLGTDTQYF. The CDR3 region has the DNA TGTGCCAGCAGCCGTAGACTCGGAACAGATACGCAGTATTTT.

The chain links TRBV7-2 to TRBJ1-5, with 7 bases that match TRBD1. From germline, CDR1 is SGHTA and CDR2 FQGNSA. J lost 7 bases, V lost 4 bases, and 13 bases had no gene match. CDR3 length equals 16 residues. Here the CDR3 reads CASSSRTTGVGQPQHF. CDR3 bases: TGTGCCAGCAGCTCACGCACAACAGGGGTGGGACAGCCCCAGCATTTT.